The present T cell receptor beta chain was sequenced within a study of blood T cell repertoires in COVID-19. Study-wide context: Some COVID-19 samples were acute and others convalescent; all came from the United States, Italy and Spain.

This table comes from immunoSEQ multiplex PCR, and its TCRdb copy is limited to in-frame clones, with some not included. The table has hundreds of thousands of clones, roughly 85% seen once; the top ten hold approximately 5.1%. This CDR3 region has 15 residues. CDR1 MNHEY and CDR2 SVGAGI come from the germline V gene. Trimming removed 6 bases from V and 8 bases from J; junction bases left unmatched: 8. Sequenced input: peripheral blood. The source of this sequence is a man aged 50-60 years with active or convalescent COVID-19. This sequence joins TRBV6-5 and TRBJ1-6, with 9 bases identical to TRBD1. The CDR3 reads CASSNFGTGHSPLHF. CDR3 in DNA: TGTGCCAGCAGCAACTTCGGGACAGGGCATTCACCCCTCCACTTT.